This is a list of T cell receptor beta chains from one sample in a study of human T cells and chemical hapten exposure. MiXCR was run by TCRdb on the 5' RACE reads, yielding one entry per CDR3 protein. The data show tens of thousands of distinct CDR3 sequences, approximately 15% seen once. These receptors all come from a female donor in good health. Each CDR3 is given with its conserved first and last residue. Fields, in order: V gene, D gene, clone size, CDR3 length, J gene, CDR3 protein, CDR3 DNA. A D gene is named only where the DNA matches it firmly. Only part of the rows carry a size: once, few, many, or a class if the clone is expanded.

>TRBV2|TRBD1|many|15|TRBJ1-4
CASRPQGVALEKLFF
TGTGCCAGCAGGCCCCAGGGGGTGGCTCTTGAAAAACTGTTTTTT
>TRBV2|NA|NA|14|TRBJ2-7
CASHRHSDPYEQYF
TGTGCCAGCCACAGACATAGTGATCCCTACGAGCAGTACTTC
>TRBV6-2/TRBV6-3|TRBD1|many|16|TRBJ1-1
CASSPGQGSLNTEAFF
TGTGCCAGCAGTCCGGGACAGGGGTCATTGAACACTGAAGCTTTCTTT
>TRBV20-1|NA|few|13|TRBJ2-1
CSAPRSSFNEQFF
TGCAGTGCTCCCCGCTCCTCTTTCAATGAGCAGTTCTTC
>TRBV11-2|NA|few|14|TRBJ1-1
CASSLGLLGTEAFF
TGTGCCAGCAGCTTAGGATTATTGGGCACTGAAGCTTTCTTT
>TRBV12-3/TRBV12-4|NA|few|14|TRBJ1-1
CASSFQGTNTEAFF
TGTGCCAGCAGTTTTCAGGGGACAAACACTGAAGCTTTCTTT
>TRBV5-4|TRBD2|NA|15|TRBJ2-1
CASSLASGIRNEQFF
TGTGCCAGCAGCTTGGCAAGCGGGATTAGGAATGAGCAGTTCTTC
>TRBV24-1|TRBD2|NA|17|TRBJ2-5
CATSDSGLAGFQETQYF
TGTGCCACCAGTGACTCGGGACTAGCGGGGTTCCAAGAGACCCAGTACTTC
>TRBV30|TRBD2|few|16|TRBJ2-3
CAWRGDLLAGRWTQYF
TGTGCCTGGAGGGGGGATTTACTAGCGGGAAGGTGGACGCAGTATTTT
>TRBV3-1|NA|NA|16|TRBJ1-2
CASSLYEVAGGYGYTF
TGTGCCAGCAGCCTTTACGAGGTGGCAGGCGGCTATGGCTACACCTTC
>TRBV5-4|NA|NA|15|TRBJ2-3
CASSHRTANTDTQYF
TGTGCCAGCAGCCATAGGACTGCCAACACAGATACGCAGTATTTT
>TRBV5-1|NA|few|17|TRBJ2-6
CASSSQTSGSGANVLTF
TGCGCCAGCAGCTCCCAAACGTCAGGGTCTGGGGCCAACGTCCTGACTTTC
>TRBV10-3|NA|few|12|TRBJ2-1
CAISRVAGEQFF
TGTGCCATCAGCAGAGTAGCAGGGGAGCAGTTCTTC
>TRBV6-5|NA|NA|14|TRBJ1-4
CASSYETQREKLFF
TGTGCCAGCAGTTACGAGACACAGCGAGAAAAACTGTTTTTT
>TRBV6-1|NA|NA|15|TRBJ2-3
CASSETLGGGDTQYF
TGTGCCAGCAGTGAAACCCTAGGGGGGGGAGATACGCAGTATTTT
>TRBV3-1|NA|few|16|TRBJ2-7
CASSRSSGTRSYEQYF
TGTGCCAGCAGCAGGTCCAGCGGGACAAGGTCCTACGAGCAGTACTTC
>TRBV20-1|NA|many|14|TRBJ2-1
CSARKNRVPREQFF
TGCAGTGCTAGGAAAAACAGGGTGCCAAGGGAGCAGTTCTTC
>TRBV20-1|TRBD2|few|14|TRBJ2-1
CSASVGTSGEGPFF
TGCAGTGCTAGCGTAGGGACTAGCGGGGAGGGGCCGTTCTTC
>TRBV19|TRBD1|NA|15|TRBJ2-6
CASTRDRAGANVLTF
TGTGCCAGTACTCGGGACAGGGCTGGGGCCAACGTCCTGACTTTC
>TRBV29-1|NA|few|13|TRBJ1-5
CSVEENSNQPQHF
TGCAGCGTTGAAGAGAATAGCAATCAGCCCCAGCATTTT
>TRBV12-3/TRBV12-4|NA|many|13|TRBJ1-2
CASSQGGPYGYTF
TGTGCCAGCAGCCAAGGGGGGCCCTATGGCTACACCTTC
>TRBV4-3|NA|few|16|TRBJ2-1
CASSQDVQGANDEQFF
TGCGCCAGCAGCCAAGATGTACAGGGTGCGAACGATGAGCAGTTCTTC
>TRBV6-5|NA|NA|16|TRBJ1-1
CASSYSSGVLGTEAFF
TGTGCCAGCAGTTACTCATCTGGGGTCCTCGGCACTGAAGCTTTCTTT
>TRBV5-4|TRBD1|few|14|TRBJ1-1
CASSWGTANTEAFF
TGTGCCAGCAGCTGGGGGACAGCCAACACTGAAGCTTTCTTT
>TRBV20-1|TRBD2|NA|14|TRBJ2-1
CSAHLAGLGDEQFF
TGCAGTGCTCACCTAGCGGGGTTAGGGGATGAGCAGTTCTTC
>TRBV7-8|NA|many|14|TRBJ2-5
CASRSPWTGETQYF
TGTGCCAGCAGGTCACCCTGGACTGGTGAGACCCAGTACTTC
>TRBV12-3/TRBV12-4|NA|NA|14|TRBJ2-1
CASSPRRADNEQFF
TGTGCCAGCAGCCCTCGGCGGGCAGACAATGAGCAGTTCTTC
>TRBV7-9|NA|few|15|TRBJ2-3
CASSLAGTYTDTQYF
TGTGCCAGCAGCTTAGCGGGCACCTACACAGATACGCAGTATTTT
>TRBV6-5|NA|NA|15|TRBJ2-7
CASSYSIGGVYEQYF
TGTGCCAGCAGTTACTCGATTGGCGGCGTCTACGAGCAGTACTTC
>TRBV4-1|TRBD1|NA|16|TRBJ1-1
CASSQGVTGRNTEAFF
TGCGCCAGCAGCCAAGGCGTGACAGGGAGGAACACTGAAGCTTTCTTT
>TRBV4-3|TRBD2|NA|15|TRBJ2-1
CASRQGAGGQNEQFF
TGCGCCAGCCGCCAAGGGGCGGGGGGGCAAAATGAGCAGTTCTTC